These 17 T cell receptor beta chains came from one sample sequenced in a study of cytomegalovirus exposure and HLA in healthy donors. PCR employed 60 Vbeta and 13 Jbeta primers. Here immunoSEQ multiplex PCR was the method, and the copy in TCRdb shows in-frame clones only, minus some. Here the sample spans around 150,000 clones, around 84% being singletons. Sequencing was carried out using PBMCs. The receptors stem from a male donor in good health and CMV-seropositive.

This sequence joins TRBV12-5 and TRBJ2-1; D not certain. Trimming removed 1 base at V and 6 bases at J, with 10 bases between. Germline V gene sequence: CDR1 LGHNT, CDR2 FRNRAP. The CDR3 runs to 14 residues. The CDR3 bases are TGTGCTAGTGGTTTGGGTGTACAGTCCAATGAGCAGTTCTTC. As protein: CASGLGVQSNEQFF.

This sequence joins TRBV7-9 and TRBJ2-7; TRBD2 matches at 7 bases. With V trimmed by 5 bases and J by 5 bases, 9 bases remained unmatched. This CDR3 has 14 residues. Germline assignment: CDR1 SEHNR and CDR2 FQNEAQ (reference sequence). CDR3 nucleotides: TGTGCCAGCAGCCGGCGGGAGACTGAAGACGAGCAGTACTTC. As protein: CASSRRETEDEQYF.

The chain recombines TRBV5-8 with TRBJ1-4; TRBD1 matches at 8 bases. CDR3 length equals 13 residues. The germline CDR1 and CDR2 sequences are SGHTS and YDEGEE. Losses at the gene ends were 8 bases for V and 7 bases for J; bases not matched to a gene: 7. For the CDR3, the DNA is TGTGCCAGTCTAAAAGACAGGGGTGAAAAACTGTTTTTT. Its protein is CASLKDRGEKLFF.

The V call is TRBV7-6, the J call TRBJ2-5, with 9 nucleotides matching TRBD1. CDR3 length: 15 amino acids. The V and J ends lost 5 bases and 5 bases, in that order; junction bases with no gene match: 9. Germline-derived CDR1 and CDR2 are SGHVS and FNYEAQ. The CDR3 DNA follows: TGTGCCAGCAGCAACCAGCCCGGGACAGGGGAGACCCAGTACTTC. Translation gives CASSNQPGTGETQYF.

CDR3 bases: TGTGCCAGCTTTGGACAGGGAGGTGACGAGCAGTACTTC. This translates into CASFGQGGDEQYF. The gene calls are TRBV28 and TRBJ2-7; 8 nucleotides match TRBD1. This CDR3 is built from 13 residues. Germline V gene sequence: CDR1 MDHEN, CDR2 SYDVKM. The junction had 8 bases not matched to a gene; V was cut back by 8 bases and J by 5 bases. Full variable domain (missing parts from reference TRBV28 and TRBJ2-7): DVKVTQSSRYLVKRTGEKVFLECVQDMDHENMFWYRQDPGLGLRLIYFSYDVKMKEKGDIPEGYSVSREKKERFSLILESASTNQTSMYLCASFGQGGDEQYFGPGTRLTVT.

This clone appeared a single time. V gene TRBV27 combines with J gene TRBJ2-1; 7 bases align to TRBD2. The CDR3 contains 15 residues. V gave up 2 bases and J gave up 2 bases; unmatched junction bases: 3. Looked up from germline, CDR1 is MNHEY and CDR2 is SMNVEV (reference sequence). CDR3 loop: CASSLQRGAYNEQFF. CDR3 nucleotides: TGTGCCAGCAGTTTACAGCGGGGAGCCTACAATGAGCAGTTCTTC.

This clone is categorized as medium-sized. The CDR3 region is CASSGGRGGADTQYF. In DNA, the CDR3 is TGTGCCAGCAGTGGGGGCCGGGGAGGCGCAGATACGCAGTATTTT. J is TRBJ2-3 and V is TRBV6-4, with D perhaps matching TRBD2 (6 bases). The CDR3 is 15 residues long. V dropped 4 bases and J dropped 4 bases, with 15 bases sitting between them. Germline V lookup: CDR1 MRHNA, CDR2 SNTAGT.

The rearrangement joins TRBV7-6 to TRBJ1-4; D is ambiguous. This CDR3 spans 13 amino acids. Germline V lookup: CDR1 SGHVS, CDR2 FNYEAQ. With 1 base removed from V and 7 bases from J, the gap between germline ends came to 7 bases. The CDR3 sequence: CASSLVSGEKLFF. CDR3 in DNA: TGTGCCAGCAGCTTAGTTTCGGGTGAAAAACTGTTTTTT.

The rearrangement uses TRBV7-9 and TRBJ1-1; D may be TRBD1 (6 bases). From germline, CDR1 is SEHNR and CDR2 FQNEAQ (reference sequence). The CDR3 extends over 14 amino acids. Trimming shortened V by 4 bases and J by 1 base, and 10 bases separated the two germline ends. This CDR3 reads CASSSGQPNTEAFF. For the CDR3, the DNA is TGTGCCAGCAGCTCAGGACAGCCGAACACTGAAGCTTTCTTT. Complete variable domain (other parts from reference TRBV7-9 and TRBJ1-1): DTGVSQNPRHKITKRGQNVTFRCDPISEHNRLYWYRQTLGQGPEFLTYFQNEAQLEKSRLLSDRFSAERPKGSFSTLEIQRTEQGDSAMYLCASSSGQPNTEAFFGQGTRLTVV.

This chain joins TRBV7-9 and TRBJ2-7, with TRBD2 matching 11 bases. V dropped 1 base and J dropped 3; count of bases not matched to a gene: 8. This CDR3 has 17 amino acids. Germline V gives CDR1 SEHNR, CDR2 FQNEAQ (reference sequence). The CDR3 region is CASSLESSGRTIYEQYF. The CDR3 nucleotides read TGTGCCAGCAGCTTAGAATCTAGCGGGAGGACAATCTACGAGCAGTACTTC.

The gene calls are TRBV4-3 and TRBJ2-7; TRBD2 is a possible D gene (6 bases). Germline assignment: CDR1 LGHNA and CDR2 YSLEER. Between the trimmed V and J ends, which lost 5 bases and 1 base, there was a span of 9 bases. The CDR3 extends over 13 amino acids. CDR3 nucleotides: TGCGCCAGCAGCGGTAGCGGATCCTACGAGCAGTACTTC. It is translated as CASSGSGSYEQYF.

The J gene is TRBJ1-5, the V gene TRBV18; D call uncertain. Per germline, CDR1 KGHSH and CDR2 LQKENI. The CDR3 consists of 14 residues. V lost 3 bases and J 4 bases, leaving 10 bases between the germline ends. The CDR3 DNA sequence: TGTGCCAGCTCACCGGGAGAGAATAATCAGCCCCAGCATTTT. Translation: CASSPGENNQPQHF.

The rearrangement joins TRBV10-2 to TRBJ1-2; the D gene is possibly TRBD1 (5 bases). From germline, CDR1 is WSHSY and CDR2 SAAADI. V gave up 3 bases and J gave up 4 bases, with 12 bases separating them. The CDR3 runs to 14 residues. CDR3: CASSDPGNSYGYTF. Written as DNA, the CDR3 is TGCGCCAGCAGTGACCCAGGGAATAGCTATGGCTACACCTTC.

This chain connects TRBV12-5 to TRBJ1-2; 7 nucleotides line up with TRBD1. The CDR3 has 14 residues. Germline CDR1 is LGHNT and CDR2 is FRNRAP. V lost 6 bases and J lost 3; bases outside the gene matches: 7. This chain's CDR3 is CASGGDSTYYGYTF. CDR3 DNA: TGTGCTAGTGGGGGGGACAGTACCTACTATGGCTACACCTTC.

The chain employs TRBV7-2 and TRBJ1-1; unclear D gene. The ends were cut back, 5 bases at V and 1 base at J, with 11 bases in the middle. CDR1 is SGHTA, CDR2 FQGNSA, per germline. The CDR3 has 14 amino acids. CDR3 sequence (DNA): TGTGCCAGCAGCCTTTTACAAAGGAACACTGAAGCTTTCTTT. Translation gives CASSLLQRNTEAFF.

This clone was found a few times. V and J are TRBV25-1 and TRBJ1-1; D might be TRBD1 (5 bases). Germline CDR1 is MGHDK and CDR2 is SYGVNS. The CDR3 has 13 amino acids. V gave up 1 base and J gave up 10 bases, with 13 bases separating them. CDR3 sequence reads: CASSELGLGGAFF. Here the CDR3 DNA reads TGTGCCAGCAGTGAATTGGGCCTCGGGGGAGCTTTCTTT.

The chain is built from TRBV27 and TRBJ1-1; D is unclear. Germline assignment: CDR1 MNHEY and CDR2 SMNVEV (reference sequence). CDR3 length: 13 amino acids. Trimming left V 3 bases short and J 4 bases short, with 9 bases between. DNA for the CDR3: TGTGCCAGCAGTTTGACGACTCGCACTGAAGCTTTCTTT. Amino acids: CASSLTTRTEAFF.